Listed below are T cell receptor beta chains from one sample, sequenced in a study of T cells in Graves' hyperthyroidism and ophthalmopathy. MiXCR, run by TCRdb on the multiplex PCR reads, gives a single entry per CDR3 protein. The sample yields approximately 640,000 distinct CDR3 sequences, about 45% seen once. Input material: peripheral blood or thyroid tissue (not recorded which). These receptors were obtained from an adult man with Graves' disease, either hyperthyroidism or ophthalmopathy (not recorded which). CDR3s include the opening cysteine and the closing phenylalanine or tryptophan. The order of the fields is D gene, V gene, clone size, J gene, CDR3 protein, CDR3 DNA. A D gene is named only where the DNA matches it firmly. Clone size is stated in some rows and not others, as once, few, many or a class when expanded.

D gene: -; V gene: TRBV6-5; clone size: few; J gene: TRBJ1-1; CDR3 protein: CASSYSLSVNTEAFF; CDR3 DNA: TGTGCCAGCAGTTACTCGCTGTCCGTGAACACTGAAGCTTTCTTT
D gene: TRBD1; V gene: TRBV24-1; clone size: -; J gene: TRBJ2-5; CDR3 protein: CATRGNRGSETQYF; CDR3 DNA: TGTGCCACCAGGGGAAACAGGGGGAGCGAGACCCAGTACTTC
D gene: -; V gene: TRBV12-3/TRBV12-4; clone size: many; J gene: TRBJ1-4; CDR3 protein: CASSLSGNEKLFF; CDR3 DNA: TGTGCCAGCAGTTTGAGTGGAAATGAAAAACTGTTTTTT
D gene: -; V gene: TRBV6-1; clone size: -; J gene: TRBJ1-6; CDR3 protein: CASRAGSVYNSPLHF; CDR3 DNA: TGTGCCAGCCGTGCTGGGAGCGTATATAATTCACCCCTCCACTTT
D gene: TRBD1; V gene: TRBV5-1; clone size: -; J gene: TRBJ1-1; CDR3 protein: CASSLGAGTGQAFF; CDR3 DNA: TGCGCCAGCAGCTTGGGGGCCGGGACAGGGCAAGCTTTCTTT
D gene: TRBD1; V gene: TRBV6-2/TRBV6-3; clone size: once; J gene: TRBJ2-7; CDR3 protein: CASIAWDSGGYEQYF; CDR3 DNA: TGTGCCAGCATCGCCTGGGACAGTGGTGGCTACGAGCAGTACTTC
D gene: TRBD1; V gene: TRBV6-1; clone size: -; J gene: TRBJ1-1; CDR3 protein: CASSEARTGNTEAFF; CDR3 DNA: TGTGCCAGCAGTGAAGCTAGGACAGGGAACACTGAAGCTTTCTTT
D gene: TRBD1; V gene: TRBV5-1; clone size: few; J gene: TRBJ1-1; CDR3 protein: CASSFKQGERSFF; CDR3 DNA: TGCGCCAGCAGCTTTAAACAGGGGGAGAGATCTTTCTTT
D gene: -; V gene: TRBV24-1; clone size: once; J gene: TRBJ1-2; CDR3 protein: CATSGAGTNYGYTF; CDR3 DNA: TGTGCCACCAGTGGAGCCGGGACAAACTATGGCTACACCTTC
D gene: TRBD1; V gene: TRBV13; clone size: many; J gene: TRBJ1-1; CDR3 protein: CASRTDRDTEAFF; CDR3 DNA: TGTGCCAGCAGGACAGACAGGGACACTGAAGCTTTCTTT
D gene: -; V gene: TRBV29-1; clone size: once; J gene: TRBJ2-2; CDR3 protein: CSVRRDWAFF; CDR3 DNA: TGCAGCGTTCGCCGGGACTGGGCTTTTTTT
D gene: -; V gene: TRBV7-9; clone size: few; J gene: TRBJ1-2; CDR3 protein: CASSPAAVPNYGYTF; CDR3 DNA: TGTGCCAGCAGCCCAGCCGCAGTCCCTAACTATGGCTACACCTTC
D gene: -; V gene: TRBV20-1; clone size: many; J gene: TRBJ2-7; CDR3 protein: CSARDSRGSYEQYF; CDR3 DNA: TGCAGTGCTAGAGACAGCCGCGGCTCCTACGAGCAGTACTTC
D gene: TRBD1; V gene: TRBV19; clone size: -; J gene: TRBJ2-2; CDR3 protein: CASVGQGGELFF; CDR3 DNA: TGTGCCAGCGTTGGACAGGGGGGGGAGCTGTTTTTT
D gene: -; V gene: TRBV15; clone size: -; J gene: TRBJ2-5; CDR3 protein: CATSRGEAGVSETQYF; CDR3 DNA: TGTGCCACCAGCAGAGGGGAAGCAGGGGTAAGCGAGACCCAGTACTTC